In this sample, the clone carrying this TCR beta chain turned up once. The protocol was immunoSEQ multiplex PCR, while the TCRdb copy is restricted to in-frame clones and leaves out a portion. The table has fewer than 500,000 clones, 70% to 90% seen once. The entry originates in a study of blood T cell repertoires in COVID-19. Study as a whole: Acute and convalescent COVID-19 samples came from the United States, Italy and Spain. The cDNA or gDNA used as material had been derived from T cells, B-cell-depleted T cells, or PBMCs.

The CDR3 covers 12 residues. CDR1 is SGHDN and CDR2 is FVKESK in the germline V gene. Trimming removed 4 bases from V and 6 bases from J, with 8 bases in between. Sequencing used PBMCs or T cells enriched from blood (not recorded which). V usage is TRBV14 and J usage is TRBJ2-3, with a weak D call TRBD2 (6 bases). This sequence originates from a woman between 18 and 30 years old with acute COVID-19. The CDR3 loop is CASSRSGDTQYF. CDR3 nucleotides: TGTGCCAGCAGCCGGAGCGGGGATACGCAGTATTTT.